This T cell receptor (beta chain) comes out of a study of control samples from healthy donors and cancer patients. This clone was seen a single time. TCRdb's copy holds only in-frame clones and misses some; the assay was immunoSEQ multiplex PCR. The sample carries around 150,000 clones, around 90% recorded once. V was cut by 3 bases and J by 2 bases, with 11 bases left in between. There are 14 residues in the CDR3. Germline CDR1 reads SGHKS; CDR2 reads YYEKEE (reference sequence). The sequence derives from a man under 40 in good health. The chain recombines TRBV5-5 with TRBJ1-2; D is uncertain. Sample: blood. The CDR3 DNA is TGTGCCAGCAGCTCACCACCGGAGAACTATGGCTACACCTTC. Protein sequence: CASSSPPENYGYTF.